The rows below give T cell receptor beta chains drawn from one sample of a study of beta chain features in type 1 diabetes. The data were produced by immunoSEQ multiplex PCR, yet TCRdb's version contains in-frame clones alone and is incomplete. The sample yields some 900,000 clones, 17% seen once. The sample taken for sequencing was naive CD4+ T cells from blood. Receptor source: a woman aged 18-30 years in good health. The CDR3 runs from the conserved cysteine through the conserved F or W. The D gene is left open where the match is weak. Size is stated for part of the rows, as once, few or many counts, or as a class when the clone is expanded.

clone size,V gene,J gene,D gene,CDR3 protein,CDR3 DNA
few,TRBV27,TRBJ2-1,TRBD2,CASALAGYNEQFF,TGTGCCAGCGCGCTAGCGGGATACAATGAGCAGTTCTTC
.,TRBV5-4,TRBJ1-2,.,CASSLQTAFTNYGYTF,TGTGCCAGCAGCTTGCAGACAGCGTTTACTAACTATGGCTACACCTTC
few,TRBV11-2,TRBJ1-2,.,CASSPGGGRYGYTF,TGTGCCAGCAGCCCTGGGGGGGGCCGCTATGGCTACACCTTC
few,TRBV29-1,TRBJ2-7,.,CSVGRTLNSYEQYF,TGCAGCGTCGGAAGGACTCTGAACTCCTACGAGCAGTACTTC
few,TRBV12-2,TRBJ2-2,.,CASRSPGLACTGELFF,TGTGCAAGTCGCTCACCGGGACTAGCGTGCACCGGGGAGCTGTTTTTT
.,TRBV28,TRBJ2-7,.,CASSRTPNYEQYF,TGTGCCAGCAGCCGGACACCGAACTACGAGCAGTACTTC
.,TRBV7-8,TRBJ1-1,.,CASSPVSRGLNTEAFF,TGTGCCAGCAGCCCAGTCAGCAGGGGCTTGAACACTGAAGCTTTCTTT
many,TRBV28,TRBJ2-7,.,CASSSTPREQYF,TGTGCCAGCAGTTCCACCCCCCGCGAGCAGTACTTC
few,TRBV2,TRBJ2-7,.,CASSEVARGEQYF,TGTGCCAGCAGTGAGGTGGCTAGAGGCGAGCAGTACTTC
.,TRBV7-2,TRBJ1-1,TRBD1,CASSFTTGAGEAFF,TGTGCCAGCAGCTTTACGACAGGGGCGGGTGAAGCTTTCTTT
.,TRBV20-1,TRBJ2-7,.,CSAGGLYEQYF,TGCAGTGCTGGCGGGCTCTACGAGCAGTACTTC
.,TRBV9,TRBJ2-3,.,CASSRGASDYSDTQYF,TGTGCCAGCAGCCGCGGAGCGTCCGACTATTCCGATACGCAGTATTTT
.,TRBV18,TRBJ1-4,.,CASSPQQGQTNEKLFF,TGTGCCAGCTCACCACAACAGGGTCAGACTAATGAAAAACTGTTTTTT
many,TRBV21-1,TRBJ2-7,.,CASTKRVWYEQYF,TGTGCCAGCACGAAGCGGGTGTGGTACGAGCAGTACTTC
.,TRBV7-6,TRBJ2-5,.,CASSWLLQETQYF,TGTGCCAGCAGCTGGCTCCTCCAAGAGACCCAGTACTTC
.,TRBV5-4,TRBJ1-2,TRBD1,CASSPGIDRVEYGYTF,TGTGCCAGCAGCCCGGGGATCGACAGGGTCGAATATGGCTACACCTTC
few,TRBV7-2,TRBJ2-5,.,CASSKKGPRETQYF,TGTGCCAGCAGCAAAAAGGGTCCCCGAGAGACCCAGTACTTC
many,TRBV10-3,TRBJ1-5,.,CATNQGNQPQHF,TGTGCCACCAATCAGGGGAATCAGCCCCAGCATTTT
few,TRBV19,TRBJ1-5,TRBD1,CATTEGASGNQPQHF,TGTGCCACCACCGAGGGGGCATCTGGCAATCAGCCCCAGCATTTT
.,TRBV9,TRBJ1-2,TRBD1,CASSVDRGNYGYTF,TGTGCCAGCAGCGTCGACAGGGGGAACTATGGCTACACCTTC
few,TRBV19,TRBJ1-5,.,CASSMGTQPQHF,TGTGCCAGTAGTATGGGAACTCAGCCCCAGCATTTT
.,TRBV7-9,TRBJ2-1,.,CASSLGGPTGEQFF,TGTGCCAGCAGCTTAGGGGGACCCACAGGGGAGCAGTTCTTC
.,TRBV28,TRBJ2-1,.,CASSLLYNEQFF,TGTGCCAGCAGTTTACTGTACAATGAGCAGTTCTTC
.,TRBV5-4,TRBJ2-2,TRBD1,CASSFNRGANTGELFF,TGTGCCAGCAGCTTCAACAGGGGCGCGAACACCGGGGAGCTGTTTTTT
.,TRBV9,TRBJ2-7,TRBD2,CASATSGSSYEQYF,TGTGCCAGCGCTACTAGCGGGAGCTCCTACGAGCAGTACTTC
few,TRBV27,TRBJ2-1,TRBD2,CASSLSGESYNEQFF,TGTGCCAGCAGTTTAAGCGGGGAGTCCTACAATGAGCAGTTCTTC
.,TRBV7-2,TRBJ1-5,.,CASSLGSGSIINQPQHF,TGTGCCAGCAGCTTAGGGTCAGGGTCTATTATAAATCAGCCCCAGCATTTT
.,TRBV19,TRBJ2-3,TRBD2,CASSIRTSLLTDTQYF,TGTGCCAGTAGTATCCGGACTAGTCTACTCACAGATACGCAGTATTTT
few,TRBV28,TRBJ2-2,TRBD2,CASSWGGLARSGELFF,TGTGCCAGCAGTTGGGGGGGACTAGCACGTTCCGGGGAGCTGTTTTTT
.,TRBV6-5,TRBJ1-5,TRBD1,CASGRQGYNQPQHF,TGTGCCAGCGGGAGACAGGGGTATAATCAGCCCCAGCATTTT
few,TRBV18,TRBJ2-2,TRBD2,CASSRNSGANTGELFF,TGTGCCAGCTCACGCAATAGCGGGGCGAACACCGGGGAGCTGTTTTTT
.,TRBV4-2,TRBJ2-3,TRBD2,CASSTPGLVTDTQYF,TGTGCCAGCAGTACCCCGGGACTAGTAACAGATACGCAGTATTTT
few,TRBV10-3,TRBJ2-1,.,CAISDLGSSVEQFF,TGTGCCATCAGTGACCTTGGTAGTTCGGTTGAGCAGTTCTTC
.,TRBV7-2,TRBJ2-3,TRBD1,CASTLDREDTQYF,TGTGCCAGCACCCTGGACAGGGAGGATACGCAGTATTTT
few,TRBV10-3,TRBJ2-7,TRBD2,CAISELAEGSYEQYF,TGTGCCATCAGCGAACTAGCGGAAGGGTCCTACGAGCAGTACTTC
few,TRBV7-8,TRBJ1-2,.,CASSPTGSHYGYTF,TGTGCCAGCAGCCCCACCGGGTCCCACTATGGCTACACCTTC